Each of the 2 T cell receptor beta chains below was sequenced from the same sample in a study of T-cell memory formation after mild COVID-19. TCRdb reprocessed the 5' RACE reads with MiXCR, giving one entry per CDR3 protein. In the table there are under 300,000 distinct CDR3 sequences, less than 9.5% of which are singletons. What was sequenced was PBMCs or a T cell subset sorted from them (not recorded which). All receptors derive from a man aged 18 to 30 who had mild COVID-19 (a few samples of this study predate the infection). Cell type and time point are not known.

The chain joins TRBV15 to TRBJ1-5, with D unresolved. The ends were cut back, 4 bases at V and 5 bases at J, with 24 bases in the middle. This CDR3 region has 18 residues. Germline-derived CDR1 and CDR2 are LNHNV and YYDKDF (reference sequence). As DNA, the CDR3 is TGTGCCACCAGCACCCTAAACACCCGTGATAAGGTCTATCAGCCCCAGCATTTT. Protein: CATSTLNTRDKVYQPQHF.

This clonotype was seen at least ten times. V usage is TRBV5-6 and J usage is TRBJ1-1; no firm D call. Per germline, CDR1 SGHDT and CDR2 YYEEEE. Trimming shortened V by 0 bases and J by 1 base, and 4 bases separated the two germline ends. The CDR3 has 13 amino acids. DNA of the CDR3: TGTGCCAGCAGCTTGGAAAGGAACACTGAAGCTTTCTTT. Its translation: CASSLERNTEAFF.